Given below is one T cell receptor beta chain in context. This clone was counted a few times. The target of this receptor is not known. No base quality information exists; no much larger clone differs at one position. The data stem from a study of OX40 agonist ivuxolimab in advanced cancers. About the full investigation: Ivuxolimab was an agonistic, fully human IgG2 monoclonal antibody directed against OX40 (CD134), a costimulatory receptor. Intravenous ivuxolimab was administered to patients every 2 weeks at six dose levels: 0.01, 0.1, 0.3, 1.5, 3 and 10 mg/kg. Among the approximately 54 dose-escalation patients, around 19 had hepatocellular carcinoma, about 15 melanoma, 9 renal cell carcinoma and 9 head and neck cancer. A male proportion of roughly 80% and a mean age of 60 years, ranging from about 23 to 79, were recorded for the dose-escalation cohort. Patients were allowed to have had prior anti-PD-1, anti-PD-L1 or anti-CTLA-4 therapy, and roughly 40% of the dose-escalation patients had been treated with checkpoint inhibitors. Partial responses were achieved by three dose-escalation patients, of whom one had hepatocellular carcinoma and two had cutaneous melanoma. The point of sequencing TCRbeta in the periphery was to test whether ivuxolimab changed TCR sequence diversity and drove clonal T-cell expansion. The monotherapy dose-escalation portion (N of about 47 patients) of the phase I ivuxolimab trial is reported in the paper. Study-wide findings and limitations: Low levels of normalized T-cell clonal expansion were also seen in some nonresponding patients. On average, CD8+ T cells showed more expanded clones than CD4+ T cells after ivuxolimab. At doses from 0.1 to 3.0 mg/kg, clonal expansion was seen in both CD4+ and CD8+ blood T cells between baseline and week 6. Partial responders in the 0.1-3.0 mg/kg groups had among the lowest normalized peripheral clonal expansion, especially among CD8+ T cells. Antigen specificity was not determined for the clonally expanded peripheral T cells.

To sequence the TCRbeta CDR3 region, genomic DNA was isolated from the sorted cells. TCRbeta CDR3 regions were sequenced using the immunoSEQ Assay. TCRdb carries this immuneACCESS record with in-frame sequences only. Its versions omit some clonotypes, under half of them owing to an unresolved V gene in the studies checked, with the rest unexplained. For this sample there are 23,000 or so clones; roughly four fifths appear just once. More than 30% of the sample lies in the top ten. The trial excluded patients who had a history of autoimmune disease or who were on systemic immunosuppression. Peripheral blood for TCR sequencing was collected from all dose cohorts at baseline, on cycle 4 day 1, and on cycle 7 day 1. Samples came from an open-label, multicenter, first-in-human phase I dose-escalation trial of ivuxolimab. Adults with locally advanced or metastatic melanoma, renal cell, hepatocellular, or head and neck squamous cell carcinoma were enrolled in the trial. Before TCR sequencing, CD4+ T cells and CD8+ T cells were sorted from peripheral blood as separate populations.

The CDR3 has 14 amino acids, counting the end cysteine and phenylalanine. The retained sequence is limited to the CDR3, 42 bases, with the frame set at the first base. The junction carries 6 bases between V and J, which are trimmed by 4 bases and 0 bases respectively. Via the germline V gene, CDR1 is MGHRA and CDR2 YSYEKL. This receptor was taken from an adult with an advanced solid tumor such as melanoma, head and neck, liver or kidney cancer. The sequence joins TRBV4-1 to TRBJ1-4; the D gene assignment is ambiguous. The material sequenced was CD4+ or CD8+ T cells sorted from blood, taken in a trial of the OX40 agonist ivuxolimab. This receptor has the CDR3 CASSPESTNEKLFF. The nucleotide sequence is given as TGCGCCAGCAGCCCGGAGTCAACTAATGAAAAACTGTTTTTT.